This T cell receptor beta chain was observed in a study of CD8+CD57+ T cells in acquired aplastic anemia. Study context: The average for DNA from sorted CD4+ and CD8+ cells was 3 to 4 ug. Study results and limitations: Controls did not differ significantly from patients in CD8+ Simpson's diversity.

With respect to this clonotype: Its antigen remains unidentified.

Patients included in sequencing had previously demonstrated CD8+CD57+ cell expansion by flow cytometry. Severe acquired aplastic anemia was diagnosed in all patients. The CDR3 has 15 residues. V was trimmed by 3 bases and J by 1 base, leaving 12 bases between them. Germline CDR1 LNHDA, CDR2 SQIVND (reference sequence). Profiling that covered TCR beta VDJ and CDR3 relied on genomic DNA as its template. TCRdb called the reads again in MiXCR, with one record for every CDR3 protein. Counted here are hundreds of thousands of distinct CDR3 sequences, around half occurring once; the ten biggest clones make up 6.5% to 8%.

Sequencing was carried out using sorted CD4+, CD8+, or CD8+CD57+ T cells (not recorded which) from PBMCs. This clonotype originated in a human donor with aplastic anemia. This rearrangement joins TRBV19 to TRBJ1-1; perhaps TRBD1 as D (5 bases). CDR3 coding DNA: TGTGCCAGTAGTATCCGAGACAGCGGGAACACTGAAGCTTTCTTT. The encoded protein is CASSIRDSGNTEAFF.